The clone carrying this T cell receptor beta chain occurred a few times. This entry is derived from a study of blood T cell repertoires in COVID-19. The germline V gene has CDR1 SGHAT and CDR2 FQNNGV. The CDR3 totals 13 residues. V lost 5 bases to trimming and J lost 0 bases, with 8 bases between them. Per the study methods: Reference gene primer amplification in the assay estimated nucleated cell counts. Assay used: immunoSEQ multiplex PCR; TCRdb lists only in-frame clones, some missing. Clone size and V and J calls were adopted from that table, with D and trimming inferred from the DNA. The data hold about 380,000 clones, with around 87% observed a single time. Participants were aged about 18 to 100 years from 20 to 30 US areas. The study counted Cohort 3 donors as recovered given two negative PCRs, clearance, or symptom resolution.

The chain has TRBV11-2 and TRBJ2-7; a weak D match, TRBD2 (6 bases). The clonotype comes from a man aged 30 to 45 who had recovered from COVID-19. Sequences were obtained from PBMCs or T cells enriched from blood (not recorded which). The CDR3 DNA reads TGTGCCAGCAGCGGGGGGTCCTCCTACGAGCAGTACTTC. This encodes CASSGGSSYEQYF.